This T cell receptor beta chain came from a study of cytomegalovirus exposure and HLA in healthy donors. V lost 8 bases to trimming and J lost 6 bases; unmatched junction nucleotides: 25. From germline, CDR1 is ENHRY and CDR2 SYGVKD. This CDR3 contains 20 residues. Turning to this clone: Its specificity is unknown.

Study conclusions and caveats: The presence/absence work took it that sequencing depth was about the same across donors.

PCR employed 60 Vbeta and 13 Jbeta primers. The data were produced by immunoSEQ multiplex PCR, yet TCRdb's version contains in-frame clones alone and is incomplete. Found here are around 150,000 clones, 79% of them singletons; the top ten hold about 2.2%. This clonotype originated in a man aged 40-49 years in good health and CMV-seronegative. This chain connects TRBV10-3 to TRBJ2-3; 11 bases agree with TRBD2. Sequenced input: PBMCs. CDR3 in amino acids: CAIAPGVAGGPRIKMDTQYF. DNA of the CDR3: TGTGCCATCGCCCCGGGGGTAGCGGGAGGGCCGCGAATCAAGATGGATACGCAGTATTTT.